Listed below are T cell receptor beta chains from one sample, sequenced in a study of CD8 T cells in ankylosing spondylitis. TCRdb called the 5' RACE reads again in MiXCR, with one record for every CDR3 protein. The sample includes some 90,000 distinct CDR3 sequences, more than 25% seen only once; the top ten take about 60%. The sequenced material came from blood, either unsorted or a sorted T cell fraction (not recorded which). The receptors originated from a male donor with ankylosing spondylitis or in good health (not recorded which). Both conserved end residues are part of each CDR3. A D gene is named only where the DNA matches it firmly. Clone size appears in some rows only: once, few, many, or a class for an expanded clone.

J: TRBJ1-5
size: NA
D: TRBD1
V: TRBV12-3/TRBV12-4
DNA: TGTGCCAGCAGTTTAGGGCACAGGGGGCTGTACCAGCCCCAGCATTTT
CDR3: CASSLGHRGLYQPQHF

J: TRBJ2-3
size: few
D: TRBD2
V: TRBV5-1
DNA: TGCGCCAGCAGCTCAGGGACTAGCGGGAGGGTGTCGCAGTATTTT
CDR3: CASSSGTSGRVSQYF

J: TRBJ2-1
size: NA
D: TRBD2
V: TRBV7-8
DNA: TGTGCCAGCAGCTTAGGTCGAGCGGGAGATGAGCAGTTCTTC
CDR3: CASSLGRAGDEQFF

J: TRBJ2-2
size: NA
D: TRBD2
V: TRBV5-1
DNA: TGCGCCAGTGGCAGGACTAGCGGAAACACCGGGGAGCTGTTTTTT
CDR3: CASGRTSGNTGELFF

J: TRBJ1-5
size: few
D: NA
V: TRBV5-5
DNA: TGTGCCAGCAGCTTGGATTGGGGCCGCAATCAGCCCCAGCATTTT
CDR3: CASSLDWGRNQPQHF

J: TRBJ2-5
size: few
D: NA
V: TRBV20-1
DNA: TGCAGTGCGATCAAATTGGATTACCAAGAGACCCAGTACTTC
CDR3: CSAIKLDYQETQYF

J: TRBJ1-1
size: NA
D: NA
V: TRBV3-1
DNA: TGTGCCAGCAGCATAAACAGAGGGACCTTTCGAGCTTTCTTT
CDR3: CASSINRGTFRAFF

J: TRBJ2-1
size: few
D: TRBD2
V: TRBV29-1
DNA: TGCAGCGTCGACCCCTCACCCGAGACTAGCGGGAATGAGCAGTTCTTC
CDR3: CSVDPSPETSGNEQFF

J: TRBJ2-3
size: NA
D: TRBD1
V: TRBV20-1
DNA: TGCAGTGCTAGAGATCAGCTAGGCAGGGGGAGCACAGATACGCAGTATTTT
CDR3: CSARDQLGRGSTDTQYF

J: TRBJ2-3
size: few
D: NA
V: TRBV7-9
DNA: TGTGCCAGCACCAACGATGGAACAGATACGCAGTATTTT
CDR3: CASTNDGTDTQYF

J: TRBJ2-4
size: NA
D: TRBD1
V: TRBV5-6
DNA: TGTGCCAGCGCGCGACAGGGGCAAAACATTCAGTACTTC
CDR3: CASARQGQNIQYF

J: TRBJ2-1
size: few
D: TRBD2
V: TRBV5-1
DNA: TGCGCCAGCAGCTCCGTATTAGCGGGAGGAAATGGGGATGAGCAGTTCTTC
CDR3: CASSSVLAGGNGDEQFF

J: TRBJ2-1
size: many
D: TRBD2
V: TRBV18
DNA: TGTGCCAGCTCAGAACTAGCGGGAGGGCCTTTCGGTATAAATGAGCAGTTCTTC
CDR3: CASSELAGGPFGINEQFF

J: TRBJ1-2
size: few
D: NA
V: TRBV12-3/TRBV12-4
DNA: TGTGCCAGCAGTTTCGACCTCTATGGCTACACCTTC
CDR3: CASSFDLYGYTF

J: TRBJ2-3
size: NA
D: TRBD2
V: TRBV25-1
DNA: TGTGCCAGCAGCGCTAGCGGGGGCCTGGATACGCAGTATTTT
CDR3: CASSASGGLDTQYF

J: TRBJ2-7
size: few
D: NA
V: TRBV15
DNA: TGTGCCACAGGACAGAGCTACTACGAGCAGTACTTC
CDR3: CATGQSYYEQYF

J: TRBJ1-4
size: few
D: NA
V: TRBV2
DNA: TGTGCCAGCAGTGCTACCAGGGCGACAGCTCACACACTGTTTTTT
CDR3: CASSATRATAHTLFF

J: TRBJ1-1
size: NA
D: TRBD1
V: TRBV4-1
DNA: TGCGCCAGCAGCTCCTACAGGGGGCAGAACACTGAAGCTTTCTTT
CDR3: CASSSYRGQNTEAFF

J: TRBJ1-1
size: NA
D: NA
V: TRBV20-1
DNA: TGCAGTGCTAGAGAGGGGGGGGCATATGCTTTCTTT
CDR3: CSAREGGAYAFF

J: TRBJ2-7
size: few
D: NA
V: TRBV7-8
DNA: TGTGCCAGCAGCCGTCCCCGGTTTTCCTACGAGCAGTACTTC
CDR3: CASSRPRFSYEQYF

J: TRBJ2-1
size: few
D: NA
V: TRBV20-1
DNA: TGCAGTGCTAGTTATTCTGGGACTCGAAACAATGAGCAGTTCTTC
CDR3: CSASYSGTRNNEQFF

J: TRBJ1-1
size: few
D: NA
V: TRBV6-6
DNA: TGTGCCAGCAACGAGGACACTGAAGCTTTCTTT
CDR3: CASNEDTEAFF

J: TRBJ2-3
size: NA
D: NA
V: TRBV12-3/TRBV12-4
DNA: TGTGCCAGCAGTTTAGACGGGAGCCGCGGTACGCAGTATTTT
CDR3: CASSLDGSRGTQYF

J: TRBJ1-1
size: NA
D: NA
V: TRBV7-3
DNA: TGTGCCAGCAGCTTATGGCAGAACACTGAAGCTTTCTTT
CDR3: CASSLWQNTEAFF

J: TRBJ2-1
size: NA
D: TRBD2
V: TRBV2
DNA: TGTGCCAGCACCGTAAGGGCTAGCGGGAGGGCGTCCTACAATGAGCAGTTCTTC
CDR3: CASTVRASGRASYNEQFF

J: TRBJ1-3
size: few
D: NA
V: TRBV5-1
DNA: TGCGCCAGTAGCTTGGATGACGGAGGCTCTGGAAACACCATATATTTT
CDR3: CASSLDDGGSGNTIYF

J: TRBJ2-5
size: many
D: NA
V: TRBV11-2
DNA: TGTGCCAGCAGCAGGGTCCCAGAGACCCAGTACTTC
CDR3: CASSRVPETQYF

J: TRBJ1-3
size: NA
D: NA
V: TRBV6-5
DNA: TGTGCCAGCAGTTACTCCTTGGGAGATGGAAACACCATATATTTT
CDR3: CASSYSLGDGNTIYF

J: TRBJ2-1
size: NA
D: NA
V: TRBV20-1
DNA: TGCAGTGCACTTGGACCCTCGGAGGCTGAGCAGTTCTTC
CDR3: CSALGPSEAEQFF

J: TRBJ2-1
size: NA
D: TRBD2
V: TRBV20-1
DNA: TGCAGTGCTCCTAAGACTAGCGGCTACAATGAGCAGTTCTTC
CDR3: CSAPKTSGYNEQFF

J: TRBJ2-5
size: many
D: NA
V: TRBV10-3
DNA: TGTGCCATCAGGATGAGCGGGTCCCAAGAGACCCAGTACTTC
CDR3: CAIRMSGSQETQYF

J: TRBJ1-1
size: NA
D: TRBD1
V: TRBV7-2
DNA: TGTGCCAGCAGCACGACCGGGACAGGGGGAACTGAAGCTTTCTTT
CDR3: CASSTTGTGGTEAFF

J: TRBJ2-1
size: NA
D: NA
V: TRBV4-2
DNA: TGTGCCAGCAGCCAAGGGGTTGCGGGACCCAACAATGAGCAGTTCTTC
CDR3: CASSQGVAGPNNEQFF

J: TRBJ1-3
size: few
D: TRBD1
V: TRBV5-1
DNA: TGCGCCAGCAGCCCGGGGACAGGAAGAAACACCATATATTTT
CDR3: CASSPGTGRNTIYF

J: TRBJ2-1
size: NA
D: NA
V: TRBV5-1
DNA: TGCGCCAGCAGCCCCCCGCAGGCTAGGGATGGTGAGCAGTTCTTC
CDR3: CASSPPQARDGEQFF

J: TRBJ2-2
size: NA
D: TRBD1
V: TRBV5-1
DNA: TGCGCCAGCAGCTTGAGTGACAGGGCGGCCACCGGGGAGCTGTTTTTT
CDR3: CASSLSDRAATGELFF

J: TRBJ2-3
size: NA
D: NA
V: TRBV27
DNA: TGTGCCAGCAGCCCCTCGGGGCCGGATACGCAGTATTTT
CDR3: CASSPSGPDTQYF

J: TRBJ1-4
size: few
D: NA
V: TRBV20-1
DNA: TGCAGTGCTAGAGTGGTCGGTGAAAAACTGTTTTTT
CDR3: CSARVVGEKLFF

J: TRBJ1-1
size: many
D: TRBD1
V: TRBV20-1
DNA: TGCAGTGCCCCCCTATCGACAGGGGTCGGCACTGAAGCTTTCTTT
CDR3: CSAPLSTGVGTEAFF

J: TRBJ1-2
size: NA
D: NA
V: TRBV6-1
DNA: TGTGCCAGCAGTAATAACTATGGCTACACCTTC
CDR3: CASSNNYGYTF

J: TRBJ1-1
size: few
D: NA
V: TRBV6-6
DNA: TGTGCCAGCATCTCTGAGGCGAACACTGAAGCTTTCTTT
CDR3: CASISEANTEAFF

J: TRBJ2-6
size: many
D: NA
V: TRBV20-1
DNA: TGCAGTGCTAGAGGTCGAGGATCCGGGGCCAACGTCCTGACTTTC
CDR3: CSARGRGSGANVLTF

J: TRBJ2-1
size: few
D: NA
V: TRBV7-6
DNA: TGTGCCAGCAGCTTTAGTCTAGCCAACAATGAGCAGTTCTTC
CDR3: CASSFSLANNEQFF

J: TRBJ1-1
size: few
D: NA
V: TRBV7-2
DNA: TGTGCCAGCAGCCTCTTAGGAGGTGTTTACACTGAAGCTTTCTTT
CDR3: CASSLLGGVYTEAFF

J: TRBJ2-2
size: many
D: TRBD1
V: TRBV6-1
DNA: TGTGCCAGCAGCACGACAGGGGTCACCGGGGAGCTGTTTTTT
CDR3: CASSTTGVTGELFF

J: TRBJ2-3
size: few
D: NA
V: TRBV10-3
DNA: TGTGCCATCAGCCTCAGCACAGATACGCAGTATTTT
CDR3: CAISLSTDTQYF

J: TRBJ2-1
size: NA
D: TRBD2
V: TRBV2
DNA: TGTGCCAGCAGTCCTCTGGCGGGGGATGAGCAGTTCTTC
CDR3: CASSPLAGDEQFF

J: TRBJ1-1
size: few
D: NA
V: TRBV5-1
DNA: TGCGCCAGCAGCTTGGATATGGCCACTGAAGCTTTCTTT
CDR3: CASSLDMATEAFF

J: TRBJ1-2
size: few
D: NA
V: TRBV29-1
DNA: TGCAGCGTTGACCTACCGGCAGACTACTATGGCTACACCTTC
CDR3: CSVDLPADYYGYTF

J: TRBJ1-4
size: once
D: NA
V: TRBV20-1
DNA: TGCAGTGCTGCCACGGTCCCCATAGAAAAACTGTTTTTT
CDR3: CSAATVPIEKLFF

J: TRBJ2-1
size: few
D: NA
V: TRBV7-3
DNA: TGTGCCAGCAGCTCAGGAGAGAGCTCCTACAATGAGCAGTTCTTC
CDR3: CASSSGESSYNEQFF

J: TRBJ2-1
size: NA
D: TRBD1
V: TRBV4-1
DNA: TGCGCCAGCAGCCAGGGACAGGGGGCCTACAATGAGCAGTTCTTC
CDR3: CASSQGQGAYNEQFF

J: TRBJ1-1
size: NA
D: NA
V: TRBV5-6
DNA: TGTGCCAGCAGCTTGGACAGATCGAACACTGAAGCTTTCTTT
CDR3: CASSLDRSNTEAFF

J: TRBJ2-5
size: NA
D: NA
V: TRBV6-1
DNA: TGTGCCAGCAGTCTCCGAATAAAAGCGGAGACCCAGTACTTC
CDR3: CASSLRIKAETQYF

J: TRBJ2-1
size: NA
D: NA
V: TRBV12-5
DNA: TGTGCTAGTGGTTTGGGTGGCGGAACCTACAATGAGCAGTTCTTC
CDR3: CASGLGGGTYNEQFF